This T cell receptor beta chain was identified during a study of blood T cell repertoires in COVID-19. Study overall: Specimens from acute and convalescent COVID-19 originated in the United States, Italy and Spain. PBMCs, B-cell-depleted T cells, or T cells were the source of the cDNA or gDNA that made up the material.

Germline V gene data show CDR1 as MNHEY and CDR2 as SVGAGI. The CDR3 loop spans 13 amino acids. Unmatched junction bases numbered 9, after V lost 6 bases and J lost 9 bases. Using immunoSEQ multiplex PCR, the repertoire was profiled, and TCRdb retains in-frame clones only, with some absent. This table holds 150,000 to 180,000 clones, roughly 88% found once. V is TRBV6-5 and J is TRBJ1-2; 8 positions agree with TRBD1. The clonotype comes from a man aged 55 to 70 with COVID-19, enrolled during active disease. Source material: peripheral blood. CDR3: CASRETGDQSYTF. The CDR3, as DNA: TGTGCCAGCAGAGAGACAGGGGACCAGAGCTACACCTTC.